This T cell receptor beta chain came from a study of blood T cell repertoires in COVID-19. On the study more broadly: Samples representing acute and convalescent COVID-19 were sourced from the United States, Italy and Spain. PBMCs, B-cell-depleted T cells, or T cells were the source of the cDNA or gDNA that made up the material.

CDR1 is KGHSH and CDR2 is LQKENI in the germline V gene. V trimming: 6 bases; J trimming: 2 bases; junction bases outside the gene matches: 5. The CDR3 totals 15 residues. Under the authors' procedure: Estimated nucleated cell counts came from reference gene primer amplification. Profiling relied on immunoSEQ multiplex PCR, and the TCRdb table lists in-frame clones only, not all of them. V and J calls plus clone size are reproduced from that table; the DNA served to infer D and trimming. The sample consists of approximately 47,000 clones, 90% of them appearing once. The receptor's source is a man between 65 and 80 years old with active COVID-19. Sequenced material: peripheral blood. V is TRBV18 and J is TRBJ2-1, with 9 positions matching TRBD2. CDR3 nucleotide sequence: TGTGCCAGCTCCGGACTAGCGCGTACCTACAATGAGCAGTTCTTC. Protein sequence: CASSGLARTYNEQFF.